Each of the 7 T cell receptor beta chains below was sequenced from the same sample in a study of blood T cell repertoires in COVID-19. The method was immunoSEQ multiplex PCR; TCRdb's version includes in-frame clones alone and lacks a portion of them. The sample yields about 190,000 clones, approximately 86% seen once. Material for sequencing was peripheral blood. All receptors derive from a man aged 35 to 55 with active or convalescent COVID-19.

This clone has a handful of counts. An end of the junction differs from the germline gene, which may be a read error. V is TRBV3-1 (or the pseudogene TRBV3-2) and J is TRBJ2-3; 8 bases are shared with TRBD2. The CDR3 spans 16 residues. Germline V gene lookup returns CDR1 LGHDT and CDR2 YNNKEL (reference sequence). CDR3 sequence: CASSQDLTGGRDRQYF. CDR3 bases: TGTGCCAGCAGCCAAGATCTGACGGGGGGGCGGGATAGGCAGTATTTT.

The chain couples TRBV4-1 to TRBJ1-1; TRBD1 matches 8 bases. This CDR3 is built from 14 residues. Per the germline V gene, CDR1 is MGHRA and CDR2 is YSYEKL. V lost 1 base, J lost 4 bases, and 2 bases stayed unmatched. CDR3 residues: CASSQAGGRTEAFF. In DNA form, the CDR3 reads TGCGCCAGCAGCCAAGCAGGGGGCCGCACTGAAGCTTTCTTT.

The J gene is TRBJ1-3, the V gene TRBV6-2 or TRBV6-3; the match to TRBD1 covers 8 bases. After removal of 2 bases from V and 4 bases from J, the junction contained 7 bases not matched to a gene. CDR3 length: 16 amino acids. From germline, CDR1 is MNHEY and CDR2 SVGEGT. Here the CDR3 reads CASSYLGQGYGNTIYF. In nucleotides, the CDR3 is TGTGCCAGCAGTTACCTCGGACAGGGCTACGGAAACACCATATATTTT.

The gene calls are TRBV21-1 and TRBJ1-3; the DNA was not compared with TRBD1, the D call given in the table. TRBV21-1 is designated a pseudogene. The CDR3 loop spans 15 amino acids. The CDR3 nucleotides are TGTGCCAGCAGGCATGCTAGGGACAGGGTGAACACCATATATTTT. Translated: CASRHARDRVNTIYF.

This chain uses TRBV18 with TRBJ2-2; D gene ambiguous. V lost 6 bases and J lost 7, with 12 bases in between. Germline V gene data show CDR1 as KGHSH and CDR2 as LQKENI. The CDR3 totals 13 residues. This CDR3 reads CASSTEIYGELFF. CDR3 sequence (DNA): TGTGCCAGCTCGACGGAGATATACGGGGAGCTGTTTTTT.

V gene TRBV12-3 or TRBV12-4 combines with J gene TRBJ1-1; D ambiguous. There are 13 residues in the CDR3. Trimming took off 3 bases at V and 3 bases at J, with 8 bases between the two ends. CDR3 sequence reads: CASSFREDTEAFF. The CDR3 DNA sequence: TGTGCCAGCAGTTTTAGAGAGGACACTGAAGCTTTCTTT.

The chain links TRBV7-9 to TRBJ2-1; TRBD1 aligns across 9 bases. CDR3 length: 15 residues. With V trimmed by 4 bases and J by 6 bases, 7 bases remained unmatched. The germline CDR1 and CDR2 sequences are SEHNR and FQNEAQ (reference sequence). CDR3 loop: CASSSGQGEGNEQFF. The CDR3 nucleotides read TGTGCCAGCAGCTCGGGACAGGGAGAAGGCAATGAGCAGTTCTTC.